Below are 25 T cell receptor beta chains sequenced from a single sample in a study of shared clonotypes between healthy human individuals. The method was immunoSEQ multiplex PCR; TCRdb's version includes in-frame clones alone and lacks a portion of them. The repertoire holds 2 million to 2.5 million clones, 85% to 95% seen once, with approximately 0.4% in the top ten. Sequenced: naive CD4+ T cells from PBMCs. The sample's subset: CD45RA+ positively selected. Receptors were obtained from a man aged 18 to 29 in good health. Some clones in this sample may be carry-over from other donors' samples.

This clone was observed once. The chain carries TRBV4-3 and TRBJ1-3; D is unclear. Deletions cut 4 bases from V and 2 bases from J, with 9 bases between. The CDR3 loop spans 14 amino acids. Germline CDR1 is LGHNA and CDR2 is YSLEER. CDR3 nucleotides: TGCGCCAGCAGCCGGCAACCGCCTGGAAACACCATATATTTT. Protein sequence: CASSRQPPGNTIYF.

This clone was found once. This chain joins TRBV7-9 and TRBJ2-7; TRBD2 is a possible D gene (5 bases). Germline V gene sequence: CDR1 SEHNR, CDR2 FQNEAQ (reference sequence). There are 14 residues in the CDR3. Trimming cost V 0 bases and J 3 bases, with 9 bases left between them. The CDR3 spells CASSLALADYEQYF. CDR3 sequence (DNA): TGTGCCAGCAGCTTAGCCCTAGCAGACTACGAGCAGTACTTC.

The chain has TRBV5-1 and TRBJ2-2, with D maybe TRBD1 (5 bases). V lost 3 bases, J lost 6 bases, and 12 bases lay in between. Per the germline V gene, CDR1 is SGHRS and CDR2 is YFSETQ. The CDR3 length is 14 residues. For the CDR3, the DNA is TGCGCCAGCAGCTCCGGAGCAGGGCCCGGGGAGCTGTTTTTT. Translating it yields CASSSGAGPGELFF.

This chain joins TRBV7-3 and TRBJ2-3; the D is unclear. This CDR3 region has 13 residues. Trimming removed 7 bases from V and 4 bases from J, with 12 bases in between. Germline V CDR1 and CDR2: SGHTA, FQGTGA. The CDR3 sequence is CASKGSGPDTQYF. Written as DNA, the CDR3 is TGTGCCAGCAAGGGTTCGGGCCCAGATACGCAGTATTTT.

The chain carries TRBV9 and TRBJ2-5, with 15 nucleotides matching TRBD2. CDR1 SGDLS and CDR2 YYNGEE come from the germline V gene. This CDR3 spans 16 amino acids. V gave up 4 bases and J gave up 4 bases; unmatched junction bases: 5. The CDR3: CASSPGLAGGAETQYF. CDR3 DNA: TGTGCCAGCAGCCCCGGACTAGCGGGAGGGGCAGAGACCCAGTACTTC.

The V call is TRBV9, the J call TRBJ2-3; D is undetermined. CDR3 length: 14 residues. The germline V and J ends were trimmed by 0 bases and 6 bases, with 11 bases remaining between them. Germline V lookup: CDR1 SGDLS, CDR2 YYNGEE. The CDR3 region is CASSVARGSDTQYF. CDR3 in DNA: TGTGCCAGCAGCGTAGCCCGAGGTTCCGATACGCAGTATTTT.

The chain uses TRBV15 and TRBJ2-7, with TRBD1 identical over 9 bases. Germline V gives CDR1 LNHNV, CDR2 YYDKDF (reference sequence). V lost 5 bases and J lost 2; bases outside the gene matches: 7. The CDR3 has 15 residues. CDR3 residues: CATSPYRGPAYEQYF. The CDR3 bases are TGTGCCACCAGCCCTTACAGGGGGCCGGCCTACGAGCAGTACTTC.

The chain uses TRBV5-1 and TRBJ1-1, with TRBD1 matching over 12 bases. CDR3 size: 15 residues. The germline CDR1 and CDR2 sequences are SGHRS and YFSETQ. After removal of 4 bases from V and 7 bases from J, the junction contained 8 bases not matched to a gene. CDR3 sequence: CASSRDRGRPGEAFF. The DNA for the CDR3 is TGCGCCAGCAGCCGGGACAGGGGGCGCCCGGGTGAAGCTTTCTTT.

Details on this clone: This specimen includes other DNA sequences encoding the same CDR3. The V call is TRBV7-2, the J call TRBJ2-3; D unclear. Trimming pared 6 bases from V and 3 bases from J, leaving 7 bases between. Germline V CDR1 and CDR2: SGHTA, FQGNSA. CDR3 length equals 12 residues. In DNA form, the CDR3 reads TGTGCCAGCAGTTCTAGGACAGATACGCAGTATTTT. This gives the protein CASSSRTDTQYF.

This sequence joins TRBV28 and TRBJ2-7; D not resolved. The CDR3 sequence is 17 residues long. The V and J ends lost 6 bases and 1 base respectively, with 22 bases between them. CDR1 is MDHEN, CDR2 SYDVKM, per germline. The CDR3 region is CASSRLPYKDGSYEQYF. CDR3 DNA: TGTGCCAGCAGCCGACTTCCCTATAAGGACGGTTCCTACGAGCAGTACTTC.

This chain connects TRBV6-5 to TRBJ2-1; 8 bases agree with TRBD1. CDR3 size: 13 residues. V gave up 5 bases and J gave up 13 bases; unmatched junction bases: 10. Germline values: CDR1 MNHEY, CDR2 SVGAGI. DNA for the CDR3: TGTGCCAGCAGTCCGCCGGGGACAGGATACCAGTTCTTC. Its protein product is CASSPPGTGYQFF.

The chain is built from TRBV28 and TRBJ2-5; D unclear. The length of the CDR3 is 13 residues. Deletions cut 7 bases from V and 2 bases from J, with 11 bases between. Germline-derived CDR1 and CDR2 are MDHEN and SYDVKM. This CDR3 reads CASNYGRQETQYF. CDR3 nucleotides: TGTGCCAGCAATTACGGACGGCAAGAGACCCAGTACTTC.

The chain joins TRBV15 to TRBJ2-7; 7 bases are a match to TRBD1. The J segment lost 0 bases and the V segment lost 3 bases, leaving 8 bases of the junction unmatched. The CDR3 has 16 amino acids. Germline CDR1 reads LNHNV; CDR2 reads YYDKDF (reference sequence). CDR3 protein: CATSSLQGPNSYEQYF. CDR3 in DNA: TGTGCCACCAGCAGCCTACAGGGGCCTAACTCCTACGAGCAGTACTTC.

The genes are TRBV11-2 and TRBJ2-3; unclear D gene. Germline values: CDR1 SGHAT, CDR2 FQNNGV. V lost 7 bases and J lost 4, with 24 bases in between. The CDR3 has 17 residues. The CDR3 region is CASTERLGPRSPDTQYF. CDR3 nucleotides: TGTGCCAGCACCGAGAGGTTAGGTCCGCGATCCCCAGATACGCAGTATTTT.

Comment on this clone: The same CDR3 is also encoded by other DNA sequences in this sample. V and J are TRBV5-4 and TRBJ2-2; possibly TRBD1 for D (5 bases). The V end was cut by 0 bases, the J end by 1 base, with 7 bases between. The CDR3 has 15 residues. Per germline, CDR1 SGHNT and CDR2 YYREEE (reference sequence). This CDR3 reads CASSLGQGNTGELFF. The CDR3 nucleotides read TGTGCCAGCAGCTTGGGTCAGGGGAACACCGGGGAGCTGTTTTTT.

The V and J genes are TRBV28 and TRBJ2-1; TRBD2 agrees at 7 bases. The germline CDR1 and CDR2 sequences are MDHEN and SYDVKM. V trimming: 0 bases; J trimming: 10 bases; junction bases outside the gene matches: 12. The CDR3 is 16 amino acids. The chain's CDR3 is CASSLWGGSPSPEQFF. Here the CDR3 DNA reads TGTGCCAGCAGTTTATGGGGCGGGAGTCCCTCCCCAGAGCAGTTCTTC. Full variable domain (missing parts from reference TRBV28 and TRBJ2-1): DVKVTQSSRYLVKRTGEKVFLECVQDMDHENMFWYRQDPGLGLRLIYFSYDVKMKEKGDIPEGYSVSREKKERFSLILESASTNQTSMYLCASSLWGGSPSPEQFFGPGTRLTVL.

The CDR3 bases are TGTGCCAGCAATTCGGAGGGGTTGGGACTGTTTTTT. This gives the protein CASNSEGLGLFF. This chain links TRBV28 with TRBJ1-4; D possibly corresponds to TRBD1 (5 bases). The ends were cut back, 7 bases at V and 13 bases at J, with 16 bases in the middle. The germline CDR1 and CDR2 sequences are MDHEN and SYDVKM. The length of the CDR3 is 12 residues.

As to this clone: Other DNA sequences in this specimen translate into the identical CDR3. The genes are TRBV5-6 and TRBJ2-7; possibly TRBD2 for D (5 bases). The germline V gene encodes CDR1 SGHDT and CDR2 YYEEEE. Trimming shortened V by 1 base and J by 12 bases, and 14 bases separated the two germline ends. CDR3 length: 12 amino acids. The CDR3 coding sequence is TGTGCCAGCAGCTTGACCGGGGTTGGGAGGTACTTC. Its protein product is CASSLTGVGRYF.

The genes are TRBV5-8 and TRBJ1-5; no firm D call. V was trimmed by 0 bases and J by 0 bases, leaving 10 bases between them. Germline lookup yields CDR1 SGHTS and CDR2 YDEGEE. The CDR3 is 16 residues long. CDR3 sequence: CASSLGWQYSNQPQHF. DNA for the CDR3: TGTGCCAGCAGCTTGGGGTGGCAGTATAGCAATCAGCCCCAGCATTTT.

V is TRBV5-4 and J is TRBJ2-3; 12 bases fit TRBD1. V lost 5 bases, J lost 2 bases, and 3 bases stayed unmatched. The CDR3 extends over 15 amino acids. Germline lookup yields CDR1 SGHNT and CDR2 YYREEE (reference sequence). The CDR3 sequence: CASSGGQGATDTQYF. The CDR3 DNA is TGTGCCAGCAGTGGGGGACAGGGGGCCACAGATACGCAGTATTTT.

The chain is built from TRBV28 and TRBJ1-3, with D unclear. Germline V gene lookup returns CDR1 MDHEN and CDR2 SYDVKM. V dropped 8 bases and J dropped 8 bases, with 16 bases sitting between them. The CDR3 contains 13 residues. The CDR3 region is CASLGPVEYTIYF. The DNA of the CDR3 is TGTGCCAGCCTAGGACCGGTTGAATACACCATATATTTT.

The chain couples TRBV19 to TRBJ1-2, with TRBD1 matching 8 bases. Trimming cost V 6 bases and J 7 bases; bases outside gene matches: 4. The CDR3 is 12 residues long. Germline CDR1 and CDR2: LNHDA and SQIVND (reference sequence). This chain's CDR3 is CASRTGDPGYTF. As DNA, the CDR3 is TGTGCCAGTAGGACAGGGGACCCTGGCTACACCTTC.

This chain joins TRBV28 and TRBJ2-3; 14 nucleotides match TRBD2. This CDR3 contains 16 residues. CDR1 is MDHEN, CDR2 SYDVKM, per germline. V gave up 6 bases and J gave up 4 bases; unmatched junction bases: 6. CDR3 in DNA: TGTGCCAGCAGGTTACCGGGACTAGCGGGAGCAGATACGCAGTATTTT. It is translated as CASRLPGLAGADTQYF.

This clone was seen a single time. The chain recombines TRBV27 with TRBJ1-1; 9 nucleotides agree with TRBD1. The V gene end was trimmed by 4 bases and the J gene end by 5 bases; junction bases not matched to a gene: 14. The CDR3 runs 17 residues. The germline gives CDR1 MNHEY, CDR2 SMNVEV (reference sequence). CDR3 amino acids: CASSSSNGRDRVTEAFF. For the CDR3, the DNA is TGTGCCAGCAGTTCATCTAACGGCCGGGACAGGGTAACTGAAGCTTTCTTT.

This sequence joins TRBV7-2 and TRBJ2-7; 9 nucleotides align to TRBD2. V shed 4 bases and J 1 base; nucleotides not matched to a gene: 8. The CDR3 loop spans 16 amino acids. Germline loops: CDR1 SGHTA, CDR2 FQGNSA. The CDR3 bases are TGTGCCAGCAGCTCCTCGCCGGCGGGAGGGTCCTACGAGCAGTACTTC. Residues: CASSSSPAGGSYEQYF.